This TCR beta chain was identified during a study of blood T cell repertoires in COVID-19. On the study more broadly: The United States, Italy and Spain provided the acute and convalescent COVID-19 samples. From T cells, B-cell-depleted T cells, or PBMCs came the material, which was cDNA or gDNA.

V shed 0 bases and J shed 1 base, with 16 bases lying between them. The length of the CDR3 is 17 residues. Germline loops: CDR1 SGHRS, CDR2 YFSETQ. Authors' data handling: Nucleated cell number was recorded as an estimate derived from reference gene primer amplification. Only in-frame clones appear in the TCRdb table, and some are missing; sequencing was by immunoSEQ multiplex PCR. V and J calls and clone size are copied from that table; D and trimming were computed from the DNA. The sample consists of hundreds of thousands of clones, about nine tenths of them appearing once. The sequencing input was peripheral blood. This TCR came from a woman in her forties or fifties with COVID-19, enrolled during active disease. The chain has TRBV5-1 and TRBJ1-2; D might be TRBD1 (6 bases). CDR3 sequence: CASSLGILQGRNYGYTF. CDR3 in DNA: TGCGCCAGCAGCTTGGGGATCTTGCAGGGGCGTAACTATGGCTACACCTTC.